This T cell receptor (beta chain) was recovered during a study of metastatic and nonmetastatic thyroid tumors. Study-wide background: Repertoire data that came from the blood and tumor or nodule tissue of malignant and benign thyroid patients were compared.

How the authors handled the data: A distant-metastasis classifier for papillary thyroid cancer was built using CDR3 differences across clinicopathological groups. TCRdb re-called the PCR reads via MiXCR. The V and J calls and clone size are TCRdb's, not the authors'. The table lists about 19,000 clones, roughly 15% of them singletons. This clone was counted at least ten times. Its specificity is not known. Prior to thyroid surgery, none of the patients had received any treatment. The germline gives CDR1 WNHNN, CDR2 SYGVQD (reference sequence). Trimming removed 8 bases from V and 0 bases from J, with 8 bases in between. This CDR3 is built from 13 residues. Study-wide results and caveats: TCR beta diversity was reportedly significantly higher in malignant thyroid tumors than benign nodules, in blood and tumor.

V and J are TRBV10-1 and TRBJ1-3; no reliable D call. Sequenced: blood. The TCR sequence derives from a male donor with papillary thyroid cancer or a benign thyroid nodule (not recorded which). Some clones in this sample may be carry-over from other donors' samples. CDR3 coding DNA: TGCGCCAGCTCCCGAGTCTCTGGAAACACCATATATTTT. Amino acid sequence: CASSRVSGNTIYF.